This T cell receptor beta chain came from a study of human T cells and chemical hapten exposure. TCRdb reprocessed the RACE reads via MiXCR and lists one record per CDR3 protein. Here the sample spans about 85,000 distinct CDR3 sequences, around 10% being singletons. The CDR3 has 15 amino acids. CDR1 is MNHEY and CDR2 is SVGAGI in the germline V gene. V shed 6 bases and J shed 0 bases, with 11 bases lying between them. The time point is: patch test 2, 6 weeks after DPC sensitization. Documented treatment: therapeutic diphenylcyclopropenone sensitization with weekly scalp DPC. This clonotype was counted ten times or more. Antigen unknown. Study-level results: With alopecia, donors may have immune responses unlike healthy people's.

The chain is built from TRBV6-5 and TRBJ2-2, with D perhaps TRBD1 (6 bases). This specimen was whole blood, taken in connection with sensitization to the hapten diphenylcyclopropenone (DPC). This receptor was identified in a young man with alopecia areata. Some clones in this sample may be carry-over from other donors' samples. CDR3 nucleotides: TGTGCCAGCAGCCCACAGGGACCGAACACCGGGGAGCTGTTTTTT. The encoded protein is CASSPQGPNTGELFF.